Reported below is one T cell receptor beta chain. From germline, CDR1 is LNHDA and CDR2 SQIVND (reference sequence). The length of the CDR3 is 10 residues. The authors' processing: Amplification of reference gene primers provided the estimated nucleated cell counts. The repertoire was sequenced with immunoSEQ multiplex PCR; TCRdb's copy has only in-frame clones and lacks some. The DNA was the basis for D and trimming; V, J and clone size are from that table. The sample includes 130,000 to 150,000 clones, more than 80% of them seen just once. This sample is part of a study of blood T cell repertoires in COVID-19. Study-wide background: Acute and convalescent COVID-19 samples came from the United States, Italy and Spain. T cells, B-cell-depleted T cells, or PBMCs provided the cDNA or gDNA that served as material.

This clonotype was obtained from a human donor in a cohort sampled during active COVID-19. The J gene is TRBJ2-5, the V gene TRBV19; D is perhaps TRBD1 (6 bases). The sample was peripheral blood. The CDR3: CATGQETQYF. The CDR3 bases are TGTGCGACAGGTCAAGAGACCCAGTACTTC.